This TCR beta chain was recorded in a study of blood T cell repertoires in COVID-19. At the level of the study: Nucleic acid was either cDNA or gDNA, and it came from T cells, B-cell-depleted T cells, or PBMCs.

Original processing methods: The assay estimated nucleated cells by amplifying reference gene primers. TCRdb's copy holds only in-frame clones and misses some; the assay was immunoSEQ multiplex PCR. V and J calls and clone size are given by that table; D and trimming were obtained from the DNA. Among over 85,000 clones, 70% to 90% were seen once, and the ten largest hold 2% to 2.5%. Germline trimming cut 10 bases from V and 6 bases from J; bases unmatched to any gene: 12. The CDR3 runs 14 residues. In germline, CDR1 is ENHRY, CDR2 SYGVKD. The chain is built from TRBV10-3 and TRBJ1-1, with 9 bases lining up with TRBD1. Sample: peripheral blood. The clonotype comes from a man over 45 with active COVID-19. In DNA, the CDR3 is TGTGCCAGTTACCGGACAGGGGAATTCCCTGAAGCTTTCTTT. Encoded protein: CASYRTGEFPEAFF.